Below, 22 T cell receptor beta chains from the same sample are listed, as sequenced in a study of T cells in Graves' hyperthyroidism and ophthalmopathy. Using RNA transcripts as the source, TCR beta CDR3 regions were amplified. A set of HTBI primers served as the primers for a first-round RT-PCR of the TCR CDR3. TCRdb re-analysed the multiplex PCR reads in MiXCR, keeping a single row per CDR3 protein. The sample gives some 620,000 distinct CDR3 sequences, 16% of which show up once; around 4% is in the top ten. Sequences were obtained from blood. The receptors originated from a woman aged 25-40 years with Graves' hyperthyroidism.

This clonotype was recorded at least ten times. The chain joins TRBV5-6 to TRBJ2-1; no definite D call. V lost 1 base, J lost 4 bases, and 12 bases lay in between. This CDR3 is 15 amino acids long. CDR1 and CDR2 from the germline V gene are SGHDT and YYEEEE. The CDR3 loop is CASSLRSIPYNEQFF. The CDR3 coding sequence is TGTGCCAGCAGCTTGAGGTCTATCCCTTACAATGAGCAGTTCTTC.

This clonotype occurred many times. This sequence joins TRBV11-2 and TRBJ2-3, with D unresolved. CDR3 length equals 16 residues. The germline V gene encodes CDR1 SGHAT and CDR2 FQNNGV. V shed 7 bases and J shed 2 bases, with 19 bases lying between them. The CDR3 DNA follows: TGTGCCAGCATGCCCTCGGCTTCGGTTTTCACAGATACGCAGTATTTT. It codes for CASMPSASVFTDTQYF. Full variable domain (outside the CDR3, taken from reference TRBV11-2 and TRBJ2-3): EAGVAQSPRYKIIEKRQSVAFWCNPISGHATLYWYQQILGQGPKLLIQFQNNGVVDDSQLPKDRFSAERLKGVDSTLKIQPAKLEDSAVYLCASMPSASVFTDTQYFGPGTRLTVL.

This clonotype has only one observation. The chain is built from TRBV9 and TRBJ2-1, with D possibly being TRBD1 (5 bases). The CDR3 is 15 amino acids. The V end was cut by 4 bases, the J end by 0 bases, with 11 bases between. Germline-derived CDR1 and CDR2 are SGDLS and YYNGEE. CDR3 nucleotides: TGTGCCAGCAGCCCCGCAGGGAACTCCTACAATGAGCAGTTCTTC. Its protein product is CASSPAGNSYNEQFF.

This chain joins TRBV10-3 and TRBJ2-7; no reliable D call. CDR1 and CDR2 from the germline V gene are ENHRY and SYGVKD. Trimming removed 6 bases at V and 3 bases at J, with 18 bases between. The CDR3 totals 15 residues. The CDR3 nucleotides are TGTGCCATCAGCGACCCTGGGAAAGGCCTCTACGAGCAGTACTTC. This translates into CAISDPGKGLYEQYF.

This clonotype appeared many times. This chain links TRBV7-2 with TRBJ2-5, with D perhaps matching TRBD2 (6 bases). The V gene's germline CDR1 is SGHTA and CDR2 FQGNSA. CDR3 length: 16 amino acids. V was cut by 2 bases and J by 5 bases, with 18 bases left in between. The CDR3 nucleotides are TGTGCCAGCAGCTTAAGACGGGGAGGAGGGGCGGAGACCCAGTACTTC. Translation: CASSLRRGGGAETQYF. Full variable domain (outside the CDR3, taken from reference TRBV7-2 and TRBJ2-5): GAGVSQSPSNKVTEKGKDVELRCDPISGHTALYWYRQSLGQGLEFLIYFQGNSAPDKSGLPSDRFSAERTGGSVSTLTIQRTQQEDSAVYLCASSLRRGGGAETQYFGPGTRLLVL.

The gene calls are TRBV20-1 and TRBJ2-7; TRBD2 might be the D (6 bases). CDR1 and CDR2 (germline): DFQATT, SNEGSKA (reference sequence). Trimming took off 4 bases at V and 3 bases at J, with 16 bases between the two ends. The CDR3 is made up of 14 amino acids. The CDR3 sequence is CSATTRGLDYEQYF. As DNA, the CDR3 is TGCAGTGCTACTACAAGGGGACTTGACTACGAGCAGTACTTC.

This clonotype came up a few times. The chain recombines TRBV7-3 with TRBJ2-2, with D hard to call. V was trimmed by 5 bases and J by 4 bases, leaving 11 bases between them. CDR1 is SGHTA and CDR2 is FQGTGA in the germline V gene. The CDR3 extends over 14 amino acids. CDR3 in DNA: TGTGCCAGCAGCCGCGACAAGGGCACCGGGGAGCTGTTTTTT. Translation: CASSRDKGTGELFF.

This clonotype was detected ten times or more. This sequence joins TRBV2 and TRBJ2-5; D is uncertain. Germline CDR1 reads SNHLY; CDR2 reads FYNNEI. This CDR3 region has 15 residues. Trimming pared 2 bases from V and 0 bases from J, leaving 10 bases between. The CDR3 coding sequence is TGTGCCAGCAGTGAAAAGGGTCGGAACCAAGAGACCCAGTACTTC. This gives the protein CASSEKGRNQETQYF.

The CDR3 sequence: CASSSTYPYEQYF. The CDR3 coding sequence is TGTGCCAGCAGTTCGACTTACCCCTACGAGCAGTACTTC. This chain uses TRBV7-9 with TRBJ2-7; D ambiguous. The CDR3 loop spans 13 amino acids. The germline CDR1 and CDR2 sequences are SEHNR and FQNEAQ (reference sequence). Trimming left V 6 bases short and J 2 bases short, with 11 bases between.

This clonotype appeared once. The chain employs TRBV3-1 and TRBJ1-5; D may be TRBD1 (6 bases). With 1 base removed from V and 3 bases from J, the gap between germline ends came to 13 bases. Germline V gene sequence: CDR1 LGHDT, CDR2 YNNKEL (reference sequence). This CDR3 is built from 16 residues. This CDR3 is CASSQGPGGLNQPQHF. CDR3 DNA: TGTGCCAGCAGCCAAGGTCCGGGGGGCCTCAATCAGCCCCAGCATTTT.

This CDR3 reads CASSLVYSSSGANVLTF. The CDR3 nucleotides are TGTGCCAGCAGCTTGGTTTACTCCAGCTCTGGGGCCAACGTCCTGACTTTC. J is TRBJ2-6 and V is TRBV5-5; D gene unclear. V lost 0 bases and J lost 0, with 10 bases in between. Germline V CDR1 and CDR2: SGHKS, YYEKEE (reference sequence). The CDR3 length is 17 residues.

In this sample, this clonotype turned up many times. The V call is TRBV28, the J call TRBJ1-1; D is uncertain. There are 15 residues in the CDR3. V lost 3 bases, J lost 4 bases, and 15 bases lay in between. Looked up from germline, CDR1 is MDHEN and CDR2 is SYDVKM. CDR3 DNA sequence: TGTGCCAGCAGTTTTCTCGGGGAGTTTGGCACTGAAGCTTTCTTT. As protein: CASSFLGEFGTEAFF.

At least ten counts were recorded for this clonotype. The chain employs TRBV7-6 and TRBJ2-5; 7 bases line up with TRBD1. Germline V lookup: CDR1 SGHVS, CDR2 FNYEAQ. The CDR3 spans 14 residues. V dropped 6 bases and J dropped 5; count of bases not matched to a gene: 9. The CDR3 DNA reads as TGTGCCAGCAGTCCACAGGGGTTGTGGGAGACCCAGTACTTC. It is translated as CASSPQGLWETQYF.

In DNA, the CDR3 is TGTGCCAGCAGTGAATCCCGGACAGGCAGAAGTGAAGCTTTCTTT. Translated, it gives CASSESRTGRSEAFF. The chain couples TRBV2 to TRBJ1-1; TRBD1 agrees at 7 bases. The CDR3 extends over 15 amino acids. After removal of 2 bases from V and 7 bases from J, the junction contained 10 bases not matched to a gene. From germline, CDR1 is SNHLY and CDR2 FYNNEI.

The chain combines TRBV19 with TRBJ2-5; 12 positions match TRBD2. J lost 4 bases, V lost 6 bases, and 3 bases had no gene match. There are 14 residues in the CDR3. Germline V CDR1 and CDR2: LNHDA, SQIVND (reference sequence). The CDR3 nucleotides read TGTGCCAGTAGGACTAGCGGGAGTATAGAGACCCAGTACTTC. Protein product: CASRTSGSIETQYF.

There are a few counts of this clonotype. Germline and junction disagree at one end, which may indicate a read error. The gene calls are TRBV29-1 and TRBJ2-7; D might be TRBD1 (8 bases). The CDR3 runs to 13 residues. In germline, CDR1 is SQVTM, CDR2 ANQGSEA. The CDR3 bases are TGCGGCGTAGGACAGGGAGGGAGCTACGAGCAGTACTTC. Translation: CGVGQGGSYEQYF.

The sample holds many counts of this clonotype. The chain employs TRBV12-3 or TRBV12-4 and TRBJ2-3; D uncertain. The CDR3 has 12 residues. The ends were cut back, 6 bases at V and 0 bases at J, with 4 bases in the middle. DNA of the CDR3: TGTGCCAGCAGCTTTAGCACAGATACGCAGTATTTT. This sequence encodes CASSFSTDTQYF.

This clonotype was observed at least ten times. This chain links TRBV6-1 with TRBJ2-1; possible D gene TRBD1, 5 bases. Germline assignment: CDR1 MNHNS and CDR2 SASEGT. The CDR3 runs 14 residues. Trimming stripped 5 bases from V and 2 bases from J, with 10 bases between. For the CDR3, the DNA is TGTGCCAGCAGTAAACTGACAGCCTACAATGAGCAGTTCTTC. Translation gives CASSKLTAYNEQFF.

This clonotype has just a few counts. The gene calls are TRBV24-1 and TRBJ2-3; unclear D gene. The CDR3 length is 17 residues. The V end was cut by 1 base, the J end by 6 bases, with 19 bases between. Germline CDR1 is KGHDR and CDR2 is SFDVKD. This chain's CDR3 is CATSDFWGSFNKDTQYF. In DNA form, the CDR3 reads TGTGCCACCAGTGATTTCTGGGGTAGCTTCAACAAGGATACGCAGTATTTT.

In this sample, this clonotype turned up many times. This chain links TRBV6-1 with TRBJ1-1; 7 positions agree with TRBD1. Germline CDR1 and CDR2: MNHNS and SASEGT. This CDR3 is built from 14 residues. V trimming: 6 bases; J trimming: 1 base; junction bases outside the gene matches: 5. The CDR3 DNA is TGTGCCAGCAGGGTCAGACAGGGGAACACTGAAGCTTTCTTT. Amino acid sequence: CASRVRQGNTEAFF.

There are many counts of this clonotype. The chain is built from TRBV5-1 and TRBJ1-1; D is possibly TRBD1 (6 bases). The germline CDR1 and CDR2 sequences are SGHRS and YFSETQ. The CDR3 totals 14 residues. The ends were cut back, 0 bases at V and 5 bases at J, with 11 bases in the middle. The CDR3 sequence is CASSLGRGGTEAFF. The CDR3 nucleotides are TGCGCCAGCAGCTTGGGCAGGGGAGGGACTGAAGCTTTCTTT.

This clonotype was seen at least ten times. V is TRBV30 and J is TRBJ2-1; 8 positions agree with TRBD2. Germline CDR1 GTSNPN, CDR2 SVGIG (reference sequence). This CDR3 comprises 14 residues. J lost 0 bases, V lost 2 bases, and 0 bases had no gene match. Here the CDR3 reads CAWSRGGSYNEQFF. As DNA, the CDR3 is TGTGCCTGGAGTCGGGGGGGCTCCTACAATGAGCAGTTCTTC.